The next 6 T cell receptor beta chains were all read from a single sample in a study of technical replicates of blood from a few donors. Sequenced by immunoSEQ multiplex PCR; TCRdb stores in-frame clones only, minus some. This sample carries roughly 100,000 clones, roughly 96% of them seen once, and the ten largest clones take more than 0.3%. The sequenced sample was T cells isolated from PBMCs. These receptors originate from a human donor in good health.

The CDR3 DNA follows: TGTGCCAGCAGTTATTCAGTTGGACAGCAAGAGACCCAGTACTTC. Translation: CASSYSVGQQETQYF. This rearrangement joins TRBV5-8 to TRBJ2-5, with D perhaps TRBD1 (6 bases). The length of the CDR3 is 15 residues. Germline CDR1 and CDR2: SGHTS and YDEGEE. Trimming removed 5 bases at V and 2 bases at J, with 16 bases between.

The CDR3 bases are TGCGCCAGCAGCCAATTCGTTGCGGGAGTCCCAGATACGCAGTATTTT. It specifies CASSQFVAGVPDTQYF. The J gene is TRBJ2-3, the V gene TRBV4-1; the match to TRBD2 covers 7 bases. The CDR3 loop spans 16 amino acids. The V gene's germline CDR1 is MGHRA and CDR2 YSYEKL. V lost 2 bases, J lost 4 bases, and 9 bases stayed unmatched.

The CDR3 sequence is CASSLPGLESEQYF. In DNA form, the CDR3 reads TGTGCCAGCAGCTTGCCGGGACTAGAAAGCGAGCAGTACTTC. The rearrangement links TRBV5-4 to TRBJ2-7; 8 positions agree with TRBD2. CDR3 length: 14 amino acids. CDR1 and CDR2 from the germline V gene are SGHNT and YYREEE (reference sequence). V shed 1 base and J 6 bases; nucleotides not matched to a gene: 6.

The V and J genes are TRBV18 and TRBJ2-7; 9 nucleotides line up with TRBD1. The CDR3 has 17 amino acids. Germline V gene data show CDR1 as KGHSH and CDR2 as LQKENI. The V gene end was trimmed by 3 bases and the J gene end by 5 bases; junction bases not matched to a gene: 14. CDR3 sequence (DNA): TGTGCCAGCTCACCTTATTTACGCCGGGACAGGGTCAACGAGCAGTACTTC. Its protein is CASSPYLRRDRVNEQYF.

DNA for the CDR3: TGTGCCAGCAGGTCGGGGGGCCCCTACGAGCAGTACTTC. Translation gives CASRSGGPYEQYF. The genes are TRBV2 and TRBJ2-7, with TRBD2 as a possible D gene (7 bases). The ends were cut back, 6 bases at V and 2 bases at J, with 11 bases in the middle. This CDR3 is 13 amino acids long. Germline CDR1 reads SNHLY; CDR2 reads FYNNEI.

This sequence joins TRBV7-3 and TRBJ2-3; TRBD2 aligns across 9 bases. V dropped 2 bases and J dropped 4; count of bases not matched to a gene: 1. The length of the CDR3 is 14 residues. Germline V CDR1 and CDR2: SGHTA, FQGTGA. CDR3 nucleotides: TGTGCCAGCAGCTTATTAGCGGGAGCAGATACGCAGTATTTT. It yields the protein CASSLLAGADTQYF.